The 18 T cell receptor beta chains below come from one sample, sequenced in a study of blood T cells in healthy people across ages. Together with a sample-barcoded 5' primer, a J-beta primer mix was included in a second PCR lasting roughly 6 to 12 cycles. TCRdb re-called the 5' RACE reads through MiXCR, storing one row per CDR3 protein. Of some 790,000 distinct CDR3 sequences listed, less than 35% are singletons. The sample was blood. The source is an elderly woman in good health.

This clonotype was counted ten times or more. The V gene is TRBV27, the J gene TRBJ1-2, with D unclear. The CDR3 loop spans 14 amino acids. V was pared by 0 bases and J by 4 bases, with 9 bases between. Germline V gene lookup returns CDR1 MNHEY and CDR2 SMNVEV (reference sequence). The chain's CDR3 is CASSLSGAGYGYTF. The CDR3 nucleotides are TGTGCCAGCAGTTTATCGGGCGCGGGCTATGGCTACACCTTC.

This clonotype was recorded many times. This rearrangement joins TRBV12-3 or TRBV12-4 to TRBJ2-3; the D gene is possibly TRBD2 (6 bases). The V end was cut by 5 bases, the J end by 6 bases, with 6 bases between. This CDR3 is built from 11 residues. In nucleotides, the CDR3 is TGTGCCAGCAGTGGGGGGGATACGCAGTATTTT. Its translation: CASSGGDTQYF.

About this clonotype itself: A much larger clone is a single base away; this may be a read error. Given the absence of the conserved phenylalanine or tryptophan at the CDR3 end, a read error is likely. This chain joins TRBV5-1 and TRBJ2-5; D may be TRBD2 (6 bases). The V end lost 3 bases, the J end lost 11 bases, and 26 bases lay between the germline ends. Germline V lookup: CDR1 SGHRS, CDR2 YFSETQ. The CDR3 is made up of 16 amino acids. Here the CDR3 DNA reads TGCGCCAGCAGCTACCTTCGGGGACTGGATACGCAAGAGCAGTACGTC. As protein: CASSYLRGLDTQEQYV.

A few counts support this clonotype. The chain is built from TRBV7-8 and TRBJ2-2; no firm D call. CDR1 and CDR2 from the germline V gene are SGHVS and FQNEAQ. V was trimmed by 5 bases and J by 4 bases, leaving 11 bases between them. This CDR3 has 14 residues. Written as DNA, the CDR3 is TGTGCCAGCAGCCCAAAGCCCACCACCGGGGAGCTGTTTTTT. This encodes CASSPKPTTGELFF.

This clonotype was detected many times. The CDR3 DNA sequence: TGTGCCAGCAGCCAAAACCCACTAGCGGGGGGGCTTGCAGATACGCAGTATTTT. This codes for CASSQNPLAGGLADTQYF. The rearrangement joins TRBV7-2 to TRBJ2-3, with 13 positions matching TRBD2. CDR3 length: 18 residues. Losses at the gene ends were 5 bases for V and 4 bases for J; bases not matched to a gene: 12. The germline V gene encodes CDR1 SGHTA and CDR2 FQGNSA. Together with reference TRBV7-2 and TRBJ2-3, the CDR3 gives the full variable domain: GAGVSQSPSNKVTEKGKDVELRCDPISGHTALYWYRQSLGQGLEFLIYFQGNSAPDKSGLPSDRFSAERTGGSVSTLTIQRTQQEDSAVYLCASSQNPLAGGLADTQYFGPGTRLTVL.

This clonotype was observed a handful of times. It may be a read error: a sequence one base away is much more abundant. The gene calls are TRBV20-1 and TRBJ2-1, with D perhaps matching TRBD1 (6 bases). The CDR3 is made up of 12 amino acids. CDR1 and CDR2 (germline): DFQATT, SNEGSKA (reference sequence). Trimming pared 0 bases from V and 12 bases from J, leaving 12 bases between. Written as DNA, the CDR3 is TGCAGTGCTAGAGAGGGGCAGGGGCCGCAGTTCTTC. It codes for CSAREGQGPQFF.

The chain carries TRBV7-9 and TRBJ2-2; TRBD2 agrees at 16 bases. Germline assignment: CDR1 SEHNR and CDR2 FQNEAQ (reference sequence). The CDR3 is made up of 20 amino acids. The V segment lost 3 bases and the J segment 4 bases; nucleotides outside the gene matches: 11. Here the CDR3 DNA reads TGTGCCAGCAGCTTCCTGGGACTAGCGGGGGGGCTTTCGCGCACCGGGGAGCTGTTTTTT. Translating gives CASSFLGLAGGLSRTGELFF.

This clonotype was recorded a few times. The V and J genes are TRBV12-3 or TRBV12-4 and TRBJ1-1; D is unresolved. V was pared by 3 bases and J by 0 bases, with 5 bases between. The CDR3 sequence is 13 residues long. The CDR3 region has the DNA TGTGCCAGCAGTTTTGTAGTGAACACTGAAGCTTTCTTT. Translation gives CASSFVVNTEAFF.

CDR3 bases: TGTGCCAGTCCGGGGAATAGTTCACCCCTCCACTTT. Amino acid sequence: CASPGNSSPLHF. V usage is TRBV30 and J usage is TRBJ1-6, with D uncertain. Trimming stripped 8 bases from V and 9 bases from J, with 14 bases between. The CDR3 covers 12 residues. The V gene's germline CDR1 is GTSNPN and CDR2 SVGIG (reference sequence).

The gene calls are TRBV29-1 and TRBJ2-1, with 10 bases fitting TRBD1. The length of the CDR3 is 15 residues. J lost 2 bases, V lost 7 bases, and 8 bases had no gene match. Per germline, CDR1 SQVTM and CDR2 ANQGSEA. The CDR3, as DNA: TGCAGCGCCCAACGGGACAGGGGACCCTACAATGAGCAGTTCTTC. Its protein product is CSAQRDRGPYNEQFF.

On this clonotype: This may stem from a read error, because a much larger clone lies one nucleotide away. This chain connects TRBV28 to TRBJ2-4; 7 bases fit TRBD1. Judging by the DNA end, TRBJ2-7 fits better; the J call may be wrong. CDR1 MDHEN and CDR2 SYDVKM come from the germline V gene. The CDR3 length is 15 residues. The CDR3 spells CASGYKDRVAYEQYF. CDR3 DNA: TGTGCCAGCGGATACAAAGACAGGGTGGCCTACGAGCAGTACTTC.

The rearrangement joins TRBV14 to TRBJ1-1; D is undetermined. The ends were cut back, 7 bases at V and 2 bases at J, with 11 bases in the middle. The germline V gene encodes CDR1 SGHDN and CDR2 FVKESK. The CDR3 length is 13 residues. For the CDR3, the DNA is TGTGCCAGCATGGGGTTTTATAACACTGAAGCTTTCTTT. Translation gives CASMGFYNTEAFF.

The table lists this clonotype with many counts. The rearrangement joins TRBV11-2 to TRBJ2-3; TRBD1 agrees at 8 bases. The germline CDR1 and CDR2 sequences are SGHAT and FQNNGV. This CDR3 has 15 amino acids. Losses at the gene ends were 8 bases for V and 3 bases for J; bases not matched to a gene: 10. CDR3: CASSTAGQGTDTQYF. The CDR3, as DNA: TGTGCCAGCTCCACAGCAGGACAGGGAACAGATACGCAGTATTTT.

The chain uses TRBV7-9 and TRBJ2-3, with D perhaps TRBD2 (5 bases). The CDR3 has 15 amino acids. The V gene lost 5 bases and the J gene lost 6 bases, with 18 bases spanning the gap. The germline V gene has CDR1 SEHNR and CDR2 FQNEAQ (reference sequence). In DNA form, the CDR3 reads TGTGCCAGCAGCCCCCCTTTGGGAGCACAGGATACGCAGTATTTT. It codes for CASSPPLGAQDTQYF.

Ten or more counts support this clonotype. The gene calls are TRBV6-1 and TRBJ1-1; 7 bases are shared with TRBD1. This CDR3 is 15 amino acids long. V lost 2 bases to trimming and J lost 1 base; unmatched junction nucleotides: 4. Germline CDR1 reads MNHNS; CDR2 reads SASEGT. CDR3 sequence reads: CASSEMGTANTEAFF. CDR3 nucleotides: TGTGCCAGCAGTGAAATGGGGACAGCGAACACTGAAGCTTTCTTT.

Ten or more counts support this clonotype. This chain uses TRBV28 with TRBJ2-7; 9 bases map to TRBD1. CDR3 length equals 15 residues. V dropped 5 bases and J dropped 3; count of bases not matched to a gene: 8. Germline V CDR1 and CDR2: MDHEN, SYDVKM. This CDR3 reads CASSLPGQGNYEQYF. CDR3 DNA sequence: TGTGCCAGCAGTCTTCCGGGACAGGGAAACTACGAGCAGTACTTC.

This clonotype was seen repeatedly, ten times or more. This CDR3 is CASSLYSSGGPQETQYF. DNA of the CDR3: TGTGCCAGCAGCTTATATTCTAGCGGGGGGCCCCAAGAGACCCAGTACTTC. The rearrangement uses TRBV7-2 and TRBJ2-5, with TRBD2 matching over 11 bases. CDR3 length: 17 residues. CDR1 and CDR2 from the germline V gene are SGHTA and FQGNSA. V was clipped by 2 bases and J by 1 base; unmatched bases: 6.

The gene calls are TRBV2 and TRBJ1-1, with D unresolved. The ends were cut back, 2 bases at V and 0 bases at J, with 10 bases in the middle. The CDR3 is made up of 15 amino acids. The V gene's germline CDR1 is SNHLY and CDR2 FYNNEI. The CDR3 coding sequence is TGTGCCAGCAGTGAATTGGCGATTATGAACACTGAAGCTTTCTTT. Its translation: CASSELAIMNTEAFF.